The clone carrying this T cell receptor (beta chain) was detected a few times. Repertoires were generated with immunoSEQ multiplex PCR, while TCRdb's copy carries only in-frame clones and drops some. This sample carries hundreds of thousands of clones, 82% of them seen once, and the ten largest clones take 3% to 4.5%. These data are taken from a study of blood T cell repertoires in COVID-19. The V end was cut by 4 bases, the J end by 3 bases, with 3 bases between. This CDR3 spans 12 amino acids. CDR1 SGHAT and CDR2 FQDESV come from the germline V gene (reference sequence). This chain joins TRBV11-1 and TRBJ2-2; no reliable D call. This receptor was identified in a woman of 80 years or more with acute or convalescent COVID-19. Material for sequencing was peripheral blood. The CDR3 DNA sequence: TGTGCCAGCAGCTCCGACACCGGGGAGCTGTTTTTT. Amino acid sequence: CASSSDTGELFF.